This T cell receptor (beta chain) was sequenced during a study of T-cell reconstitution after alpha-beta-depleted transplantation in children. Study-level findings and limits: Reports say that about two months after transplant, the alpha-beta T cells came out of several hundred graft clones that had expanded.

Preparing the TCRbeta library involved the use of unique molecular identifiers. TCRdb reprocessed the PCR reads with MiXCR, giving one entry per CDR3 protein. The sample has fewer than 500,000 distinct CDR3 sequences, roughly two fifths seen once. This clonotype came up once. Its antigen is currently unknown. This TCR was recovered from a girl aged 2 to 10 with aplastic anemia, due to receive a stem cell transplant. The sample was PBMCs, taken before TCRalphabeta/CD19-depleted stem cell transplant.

For the CDR3, the DNA is TGTGCCATCAGTGAGGATGGGACTACCCAGTACTTC. This codes for CAISEDGTTQYF. The chain combines TRBV10-3 with TRBJ2-7, with TRBD2 matching 7 bases. This CDR3 region has 12 residues. V lost 2 bases and J lost 10; bases outside the gene matches: 5. The germline V gene has CDR1 ENHRY and CDR2 SYGVKD.